One sample yielded the 10 T cell receptor beta chains listed below, sequenced in a study of beta chain features in type 1 diabetes. Findings and limits, study-wide: When Type 1 diabetes patients were examined, their TCRB CDR3s proved moderately but significantly shorter in all four CD4+ subsets.

Expressed TCRB transcripts got sequenced, as all isolated RNA was reverse transcribed. Some clones are missing from TCRdb's copy, which holds only in-frame ones; the method was immunoSEQ multiplex PCR. The sample has hundreds of thousands of clones, around 8.5% seen once. These receptors lack a known antigen. Sequenced material: central memory CD4+ T cells from blood. Every receptor here comes from a man under 40 with type 1 diabetes.

This chain joins TRBV9 and TRBJ2-1; TRBD2 agrees at 8 bases. The junction had 2 bases not matched to a gene; V was cut back by 3 bases and J by 0 bases. Germline V gives CDR1 SGDLS, CDR2 YYNGEE. The CDR3 spans 15 residues. This CDR3 reads CASSGGTSSYNEQFF. CDR3 coding DNA: TGTGCCAGCAGCGGTGGGACTAGCTCCTACAATGAGCAGTTCTTC.

The V and J genes are TRBV2 and TRBJ2-5, with D perhaps TRBD2 (5 bases). The V gene's germline CDR1 is SNHLY and CDR2 FYNNEI. CDR3 size: 14 residues. V lost 8 bases and J 5 bases, leaving 18 bases between the germline ends. The CDR3, as DNA: TGTGCCAGCGAGTGGAGGCAAGGTGGGGAGACCCAGTACTTC. Protein product: CASEWRQGGETQYF.

This clone has a handful of counts. The chain recombines TRBV7-8 with TRBJ2-3, with 8 bases fitting TRBD2. Germline V lookup: CDR1 SGHVS, CDR2 FQNEAQ. This CDR3 is 15 amino acids long. The J segment lost 6 bases and the V segment lost 1 base, leaving 6 bases of the junction unmatched. The CDR3 loop reads CASSLGLAGDDTQYF. The CDR3 DNA reads as TGTGCCAGCAGCTTAGGGCTAGCGGGCGACGATACGCAGTATTTT.

The rearrangement joins TRBV18 to TRBJ2-5, with 10 bases that match TRBD2. V lost 1 base and J lost 1; bases outside the gene matches: 3. Germline CDR1 and CDR2: KGHSH and LQKENI. CDR3 length equals 16 residues. CDR3 coding DNA: TGTGCCAGCTCACCACGTTTAGCGGGGGGCCAAGAGACCCAGTACTTC. It is translated as CASSPRLAGGQETQYF.

The rearrangement uses TRBV2 and TRBJ1-6; D is undetermined. V lost 9 bases and J 9 bases, leaving 18 bases between the germline ends. This CDR3 is 14 amino acids long. Germline V lookup: CDR1 SNHLY, CDR2 FYNNEI. CDR3 protein: CASSSREPGSPLHF. The CDR3 DNA reads TGTGCCAGTAGCTCAAGGGAGCCAGGTTCACCCCTCCACTTT. Supplemented by reference TRBV2 and TRBJ1-6, the full variable domain reads EPEVTQTPSHQVTQMGQEVILRCVPISNHLYFYWYRQILGQKVEFLVSFYNNEISEKSEIFDDQFSVERPDGSNFTLKIRSTKLEDSAMYFCASSSREPGSPLHFGNGTRLTVT.

This clone was picked up one time. This rearrangement joins TRBV18 to TRBJ1-2, with 7 bases identical to TRBD1. The CDR3 has 14 amino acids. CDR1 is KGHSH, CDR2 LQKENI, per germline. Trimming took 5 bases from V and 5 from J; bases not matched to a gene: 8. Here the CDR3 reads CASSARQGEYGYTF. Written as DNA, the CDR3 is TGTGCCAGCTCAGCACGACAGGGAGAGTATGGCTACACCTTC.

Ten or more counts support this clone. The chain employs TRBV23-1 and TRBJ2-3; 9 positions agree with TRBD1. TRBV23-1 is recorded as an ORF, its role being uncertain. The CDR3 runs to 18 residues. The ends lost 6 bases at V and 4 bases at J; junction bases unmatched: 17. CDR3 in amino acids: CASSYTRDREVVADTQYF. CDR3 DNA sequence: TGCGCCAGCAGCTACACCCGGGACAGGGAGGTGGTGGCAGATACGCAGTATTTT.

Turning to this clone: At the DNA level, this CDR3 is encoded by other sequences in the same sample as well. The CDR3 reads CASSAQGNYGYTF. In nucleotides, the CDR3 is TGTGCCAGCAGCGCACAGGGTAACTATGGCTACACCTTC. This rearrangement joins TRBV9 to TRBJ1-2, with a weak D call TRBD1 (6 bases). With 3 bases removed from V and 1 base from J, the gap between germline ends came to 7 bases. Germline V CDR1 and CDR2: SGDLS, YYNGEE. The CDR3 sequence is 13 residues long.

This clone was counted a few times. The chain carries TRBV6-6 and TRBJ1-1; 8 bases are a match to TRBD1. V shed 5 bases, J shed 6 bases, and the junction held 5 bases outside the gene matches. The CDR3 is 13 residues long. From germline, CDR1 is MNHNY and CDR2 SVGAGI (reference sequence). The chain's CDR3 is CASSIQGAPEAFF. The CDR3 DNA reads TGTGCCAGCAGTATCCAGGGGGCCCCTGAAGCTTTCTTT.

A few counts support this clone. The rearrangement uses TRBV27 and TRBJ2-3, with 8 bases identical to TRBD1. CDR1 is MNHEY, CDR2 SMNVEV, per germline (reference sequence). The CDR3 runs to 18 residues. Unmatched junction bases numbered 15, after V lost 3 bases and J lost 4 bases. This CDR3 reads CASSFSPGTGKASDTQYF. As DNA, the CDR3 is TGTGCCAGCAGTTTCTCCCCCGGGACAGGAAAAGCTTCAGATACGCAGTATTTT.